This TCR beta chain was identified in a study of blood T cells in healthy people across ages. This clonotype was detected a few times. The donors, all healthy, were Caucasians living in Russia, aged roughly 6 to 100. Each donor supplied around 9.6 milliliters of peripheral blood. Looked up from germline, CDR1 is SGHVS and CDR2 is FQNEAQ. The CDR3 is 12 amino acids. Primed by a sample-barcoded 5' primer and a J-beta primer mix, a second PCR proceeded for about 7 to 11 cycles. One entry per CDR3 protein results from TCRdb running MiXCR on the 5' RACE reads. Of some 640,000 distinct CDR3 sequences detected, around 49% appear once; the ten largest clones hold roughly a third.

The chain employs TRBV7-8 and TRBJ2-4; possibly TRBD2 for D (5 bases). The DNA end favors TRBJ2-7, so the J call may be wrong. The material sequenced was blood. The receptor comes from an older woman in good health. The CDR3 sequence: CASSFAGSEQYF. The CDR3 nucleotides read TGTGCCAGCAGCTTCGCGGGCAGCGAGCAGTACTTC.